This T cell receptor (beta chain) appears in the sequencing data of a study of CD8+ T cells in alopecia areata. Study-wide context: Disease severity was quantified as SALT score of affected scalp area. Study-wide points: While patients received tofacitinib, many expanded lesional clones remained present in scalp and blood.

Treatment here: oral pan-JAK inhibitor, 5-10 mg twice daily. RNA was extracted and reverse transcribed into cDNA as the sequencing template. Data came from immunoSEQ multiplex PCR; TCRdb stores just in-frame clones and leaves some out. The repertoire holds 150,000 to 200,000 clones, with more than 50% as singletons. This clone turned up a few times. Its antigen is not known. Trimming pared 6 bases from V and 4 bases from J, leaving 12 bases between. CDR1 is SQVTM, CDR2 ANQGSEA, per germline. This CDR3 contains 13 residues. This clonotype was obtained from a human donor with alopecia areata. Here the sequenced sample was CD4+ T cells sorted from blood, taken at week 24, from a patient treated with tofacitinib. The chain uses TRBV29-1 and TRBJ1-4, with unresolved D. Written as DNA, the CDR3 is TGCAGCGTCCGTGAGGCTTATAATGAAAAACTGTTTTTT. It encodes CSVREAYNEKLFF.